A single sample is the source of the 6 T cell receptor beta chains below, sequenced in a study of blood T cell repertoires in COVID-19. Generated by immunoSEQ multiplex PCR, the TCRdb table keeps only in-frame clones and is missing some. Here the sample spans 150,000 to 200,000 clones, roughly 79% being singletons. The sequencing input was peripheral blood. These receptors all come from a man aged 55-75 years with active or convalescent COVID-19.

This clone was counted a few times. J is TRBJ2-7 and V is TRBV7-9; unclear D gene. Germline CDR1 is SEHNR and CDR2 is FQNEAQ (reference sequence). The CDR3 has 12 residues. V was pared by 2 bases and J by 6 bases, with 8 bases between. CDR3 loop: CASSLLTTEQYF. The CDR3 nucleotides read TGTGCCAGCAGCTTACTTACAACCGAGCAGTACTTC.

This clone was picked up one time. The chain couples TRBV9 to TRBJ2-3; 8 nucleotides align to TRBD2. The length of the CDR3 is 16 residues. V trimming: 0 bases; J trimming: 4 bases; junction bases outside the gene matches: 7. CDR1 and CDR2 from the germline V gene are SGDLS and YYNGEE. The CDR3 DNA sequence: TGTGCCAGCAGCGTAGTTCCGGGAGGGTATCCAGATACGCAGTATTTT. Translating it yields CASSVVPGGYPDTQYF.

This chain links TRBV7-9 with TRBJ2-4; TRBD1 matches 11 bases. In germline, CDR1 is SEHNR, CDR2 FQNEAQ (reference sequence). Trimming removed 3 bases from V and 7 bases from J; junction bases left unmatched: 11. This CDR3 region has 17 residues. CDR3 coding DNA: TGTGCCAGCAGCTTTGGACCGGGACAGGGGGAGTCGAACATTCAGTACTTC. Protein: CASSFGPGQGESNIQYF.

V usage is TRBV4-2 and J usage is TRBJ2-7; 15 positions agree with TRBD2. Germline V lookup: CDR1 LGHNA, CDR2 YNFKEQ. This CDR3 has 16 residues. V was clipped by 3 bases and J by 6 bases; unmatched bases: 6. The CDR3 sequence is CASSQPGLAGGVEQYF. The CDR3 nucleotides are TGTGCCAGCAGCCAGCCGGGACTAGCGGGAGGAGTCGAGCAGTACTTC.

The chain links TRBV7-6 to TRBJ2-7, with 9 bases that match TRBD2. This CDR3 spans 16 amino acids. Germline V gene lookup returns CDR1 SGHVS and CDR2 FNYEAQ. The ends lost 1 base at V and 3 bases at J; junction bases unmatched: 7. CDR3 residues: CASSLVSGSGIYEQYF. In DNA, the CDR3 is TGTGCCAGCAGCTTAGTTAGCGGGAGCGGTATCTACGAGCAGTACTTC.

The chain recombines TRBV10-3 with TRBJ2-3; D call uncertain. This CDR3 has 14 amino acids. Trimming cost V 3 bases and J 6 bases, with 13 bases left between them. The germline CDR1 and CDR2 sequences are ENHRY and SYGVKD. CDR3 nucleotide sequence: TGTGCCATCAGTGATAGAGAGAGCCCCGATACGCAGTATTTT. It is translated as CAISDRESPDTQYF.